The TCR beta chain described here comes from a study of blood T cell repertoires in COVID-19. On the study more broadly: Sites in the United States, Italy and Spain provided acute and convalescent COVID-19 samples. T cells, B-cell-depleted T cells, or PBMCs supplied cDNA or gDNA.

Original handling: Nucleated cell counts were estimated from reference gene primer amplification. The assay was immunoSEQ multiplex PCR, and TCRdb's table has in-frame clones only and misses some. That table is the source of V, J and clone size, and D and trimming were worked out from the DNA. This sample carries roughly 120,000 clones, 86% of them seen once, and the ten largest clones take 7.9%. Germline V gene sequence: CDR1 SGHTA, CDR2 FQGNSA. Germline trimming cut 5 bases from V and 3 bases from J; bases unmatched to any gene: 14. This CDR3 has 18 amino acids. This clonotype was obtained from a man aged 65 to 85 who had recovered from COVID-19. The sequenced material came from peripheral blood. The chain recombines TRBV7-2 with TRBJ2-1, with TRBD2 matching 9 bases. The CDR3 DNA reads TGTGCCAGCAGCCCCCGGGCGGGAGGGACCGCTAGCTACAATGAGCAGTTCTTC. Translated: CASSPRAGGTASYNEQFF. Variable domain in full (rest from reference TRBV7-2 and TRBJ2-1): GAGVSQSPSNKVTEKGKDVELRCDPISGHTALYWYRQSLGQGLEFLIYFQGNSAPDKSGLPSDRFSAERTGGSVSTLTIQRTQQEDSAVYLCASSPRAGGTASYNEQFFGPGTRLTVL.